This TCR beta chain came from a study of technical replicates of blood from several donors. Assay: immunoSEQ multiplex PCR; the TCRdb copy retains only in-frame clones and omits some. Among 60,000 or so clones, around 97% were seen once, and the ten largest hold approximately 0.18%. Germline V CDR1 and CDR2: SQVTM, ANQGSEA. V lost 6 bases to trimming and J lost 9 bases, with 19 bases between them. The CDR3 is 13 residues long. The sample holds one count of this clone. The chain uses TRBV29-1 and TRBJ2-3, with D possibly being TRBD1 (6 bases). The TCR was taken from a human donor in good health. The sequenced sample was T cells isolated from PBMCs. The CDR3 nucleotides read TGCAGCGTAGCCGGGACACGGAATCGGACGCAGTATTTT. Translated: CSVAGTRNRTQYF.